This T cell receptor beta chain was retrieved from a study of metastatic and nonmetastatic thyroid tumors. About the research overall: Repertoire data that came from the blood and tumor or nodule tissue of malignant and benign thyroid patients were compared.

General study results and limits: In both blood and tumor samples, TCR beta diversity was reported significantly higher for malignant than benign nodules.

Not a single patient had been given any form of treatment at any point before undergoing thyroid surgery. This clone has just a few counts. Its specificity is unknown. One end of the junction does not line up with germline, which may come from a read error. The CDR3 spans 11 residues. CDR1 and CDR2 from the germline V gene are SGHDT and YYEEEE. Per the study methods: The study took CDR3 differences across clinicopathological groups and made a distant-metastasis classifier for papillary thyroid cancer from them. TCRdb re-called the PCR reads via MiXCR. The V and J calls come from TCRdb's annotation, not from the publication. Of 15,000 to 20,000 clones detected, 15% to 18% appear once; the ten largest clones hold 17%.

The genes are TRBV5-6 and TRBJ2-1; D possibly corresponds to TRBD1 (6 bases). Sequencing was carried out using blood. The source is a female donor with papillary thyroid cancer or a benign thyroid nodule (not recorded which). Some clones in this sample may be carry-over from other donors' samples. The DNA for the CDR3 is TGTGCCAGCAGTTTGGACAGAATGCAGTTCTTC. Its translation: CASSLDRMQFF.